A single sample is the source of the 17 T cell receptor beta chains below, sequenced in a study of CD8 T cells in ankylosing spondylitis. TCRdb itself ran the 5' RACE reads through MiXCR, one entry per CDR3 protein. The table includes hundreds of thousands of distinct CDR3 sequences, 12% detected once. Antigens for these TCRs are unknown. The study, taken as a whole, reports: Blood from ankylosing spondylitis patients appeared to carry a characteristic roughly eight-variant TCR beta motif.

Sequenced input: blood, either unsorted or a sorted T cell fraction (not recorded which). The receptors here all came from a male donor with ankylosing spondylitis.

This clonotype has a handful of counts. V is TRBV20-1 and J is TRBJ2-1; D may be TRBD1 (5 bases). Trimming cost V 4 bases and J 2 bases, with 12 bases left between them. CDR1 is DFQATT, CDR2 SNEGSKA, per germline (reference sequence). The CDR3 is made up of 14 amino acids. The chain's CDR3 is CSATGLGPYNEQFF. The CDR3 DNA is TGCAGTGCTACAGGGCTGGGGCCCTACAATGAGCAGTTCTTC.

V gene TRBV30 combines with J gene TRBJ2-2; D is uncertain. V was cut by 0 bases and J by 4 bases, with 9 bases left in between. CDR3 size: 14 residues. Germline V CDR1 and CDR2: GTSNPN, SVGIG (reference sequence). In DNA form, the CDR3 reads TGTGCCTGGAGTGTACTGTATTTCACCGGGGAGCTGTTTTTT. Translating gives CAWSVLYFTGELFF.

This clonotype was picked up many times. The V and J genes are TRBV4-3 and TRBJ2-2, with a possible D match to TRBD1 (6 bases). The CDR3 consists of 16 residues. Germline loops: CDR1 LGHNA, CDR2 YSLEER. The V gene lost 0 bases and the J gene lost 7 bases, with 15 bases spanning the gap. The CDR3 DNA follows: TGCGCCAGCAGCCAAGAAGGGCAGGGGAGAAACGGGGAGCTGTTTTTT. Translation gives CASSQEGQGRNGELFF.

This clonotype has ten or more counts. The chain links TRBV28 to TRBJ2-4; D unresolved. The CDR3 runs to 13 residues. CDR1 MDHEN and CDR2 SYDVKM come from the germline V gene. Trimming took 4 bases from V and 9 from J, leaving 13 bases between them. CDR3 coding DNA: TGTGCCAGCAGTTCGGCCGAAACGGGCATTCAGTACTTC. Its translation: CASSSAETGIQYF.

This chain uses TRBV6-2 or TRBV6-3 with TRBJ2-1; D is unresolved. This CDR3 region has 11 residues. CDR1 is MNHEY and CDR2 is SVGEGT in the germline V gene. V lost 2 bases to trimming and J lost 8 bases, with 4 bases between them. The DNA for the CDR3 is TGTGCCAGCAGTTACACCCATGAGCAGTTCTTC. As protein: CASSYTHEQFF.

The table lists this clonotype with a few counts. The chain links TRBV7-9 to TRBJ2-1; a weak D match, TRBD1 (5 bases). CDR3 length: 15 amino acids. The germline gives CDR1 SEHNR, CDR2 FQNEAQ (reference sequence). The ends were cut back, 3 bases at V and 5 bases at J, with 14 bases in the middle. This chain's CDR3 is CASSFFATAHNEQFF. The CDR3 nucleotides are TGTGCCAGCAGCTTTTTCGCGACAGCCCACAATGAGCAGTTCTTC.

The table lists this clonotype with a few counts. The V gene is TRBV5-6, the J gene TRBJ1-1, with unresolved D. V lost 0 bases and J lost 1, with 13 bases in between. The CDR3 length is 16 residues. From germline, CDR1 is SGHDT and CDR2 YYEEEE. CDR3 in amino acids: CASSLVLEGTNTEAFF. CDR3 bases: TGTGCCAGCAGCTTGGTACTGGAGGGCACGAACACTGAAGCTTTCTTT.

The sample holds many counts of this clonotype. An end of the junction differs from the germline gene, which may be a read error. This CDR3 is CASSRTGTSGEVVF. The CDR3 coding sequence is TGTGCCAGCAGTCGGACAGGGACTAGCGGGGAGGTAGTCTTC. V is TRBV12-3 or TRBV12-4 and J is TRBJ2-1; 13 nucleotides align to TRBD2. This CDR3 has 14 residues.

This clonotype has a handful of counts. The rearrangement joins TRBV2 to TRBJ2-1; D tentatively fits TRBD1 or TRBD2 (6 bases each). V lost 11 bases, J lost 3 bases, and 17 bases lay in between. There are 14 residues in the CDR3. Germline CDR1 reads SNHLY; CDR2 reads FYNNEI. CDR3 residues: CASQRGADYNEQFF. CDR3 bases: TGTGCCTCCCAGAGGGGGGCCGACTACAATGAGCAGTTCTTC.

This chain uses TRBV27 with TRBJ2-7, with TRBD1 identical over 7 bases. This CDR3 comprises 15 residues. Germline CDR1 MNHEY, CDR2 SMNVEV (reference sequence). The J segment lost 1 base and the V segment lost 6 bases, leaving 9 bases of the junction unmatched. The CDR3 DNA reads TGTGCCAGCAGGCATCCGGGACAGCCTTCCTACGAGCAGTACTTC. It is translated as CASRHPGQPSYEQYF.

For this clonotype: No conserved phenylalanine or tryptophan ends this CDR3, so it is likely a read error. The gene calls are TRBV5-1 and TRBJ1-2; D ambiguous. Germline values: CDR1 SGHRS, CDR2 YFSETQ. Trimming removed 2 bases at V and 0 bases at J, with 8 bases between. The CDR3 is 14 amino acids. CDR3 in amino acids: CASSFEVPNYGYTL. The CDR3 nucleotides read TGCGCCAGCAGCTTCGAAGTCCCTAACTATGGCTACACCCTC.

DNA for the CDR3: TGCAGTGCTAGACCTCCCGCGGGGCCAAACGAGCAGTACTTC. It yields the protein CSARPPAGPNEQYF. This chain connects TRBV20-1 to TRBJ2-7; TRBD2 might be the D (6 bases). From germline, CDR1 is DFQATT and CDR2 SNEGSKA (reference sequence). This CDR3 is 14 amino acids long. V was pared by 2 bases and J by 5 bases, with 16 bases between.

The gene calls are TRBV7-2 and TRBJ2-3; 11 bases agree with TRBD1. CDR1 SGHTA and CDR2 FQGNSA come from the germline V gene. This CDR3 spans 16 amino acids. Trimming removed 7 bases from V and 5 bases from J; junction bases left unmatched: 11. CDR3 region: CASNLLGQGVRDTQYF. Here the CDR3 DNA reads TGTGCCAGCAACCTTCTGGGACAGGGGGTCCGAGATACGCAGTATTTT.

The gene calls are TRBV7-2 and TRBJ2-7, with 7 bases fitting TRBD2. Germline CDR1 SGHTA, CDR2 FQGNSA. This CDR3 has 16 amino acids. Unmatched junction bases numbered 9, after V lost 1 base and J lost 3 bases. CDR3 nucleotide sequence: TGTGCCAGCAGCTTAGTCTTGGGGCGGGAGAACTACGAGCAGTACTTC. This codes for CASSLVLGRENYEQYF.

This clonotype occurred many times. V and J are TRBV4-2 and TRBJ2-1, with 8 positions matching TRBD2. Germline values: CDR1 LGHNA, CDR2 YNFKEQ. With V trimmed by 0 bases and J by 4 bases, 8 bases remained unmatched. The CDR3 has 17 amino acids. CDR3 coding DNA: TGTGCCAGCAGCCAAGAACCCAGCGGGAGCACTTACAATGAGCAGTTCTTC. Protein: CASSQEPSGSTYNEQFF.

This clonotype was observed many times. This chain joins TRBV7-9 and TRBJ2-3; 8 bases fit TRBD2. The CDR3 has 14 amino acids. Germline V lookup: CDR1 SEHNR, CDR2 FQNEAQ (reference sequence). The V gene end was trimmed by 5 bases and the J gene end by 6 bases; junction bases not matched to a gene: 7. This CDR3 reads CASSRRLARDTQYF. Written as DNA, the CDR3 is TGTGCCAGCAGCCGTCGACTAGCGAGGGATACGCAGTATTTT.

This sequence joins TRBV12-3 or TRBV12-4 and TRBJ1-1; D is ambiguous. This CDR3 region has 13 residues. V was cut by 3 bases and J by 4 bases, with 9 bases left in between. The CDR3 DNA reads TGTGCCAGCAGTTTCGCACAGATCACTGAAGCTTTCTTT. It is translated as CASSFAQITEAFF.